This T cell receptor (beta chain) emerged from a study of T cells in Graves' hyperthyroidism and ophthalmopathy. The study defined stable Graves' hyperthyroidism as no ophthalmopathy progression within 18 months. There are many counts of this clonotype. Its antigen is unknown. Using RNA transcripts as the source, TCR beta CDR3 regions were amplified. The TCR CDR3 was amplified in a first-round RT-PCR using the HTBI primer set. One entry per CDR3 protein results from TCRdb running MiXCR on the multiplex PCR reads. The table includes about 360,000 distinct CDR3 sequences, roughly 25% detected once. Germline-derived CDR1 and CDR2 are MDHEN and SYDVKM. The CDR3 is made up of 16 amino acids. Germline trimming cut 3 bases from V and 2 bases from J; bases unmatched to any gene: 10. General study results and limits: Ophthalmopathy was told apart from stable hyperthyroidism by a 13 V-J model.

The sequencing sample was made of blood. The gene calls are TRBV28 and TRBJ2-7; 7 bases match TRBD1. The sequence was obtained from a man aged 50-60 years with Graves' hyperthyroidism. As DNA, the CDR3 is TGTGCCAGCAGTTTTCGACCGAGACAGGGACCCTACGAGCAGTACTTC. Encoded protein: CASSFRPRQGPYEQYF.